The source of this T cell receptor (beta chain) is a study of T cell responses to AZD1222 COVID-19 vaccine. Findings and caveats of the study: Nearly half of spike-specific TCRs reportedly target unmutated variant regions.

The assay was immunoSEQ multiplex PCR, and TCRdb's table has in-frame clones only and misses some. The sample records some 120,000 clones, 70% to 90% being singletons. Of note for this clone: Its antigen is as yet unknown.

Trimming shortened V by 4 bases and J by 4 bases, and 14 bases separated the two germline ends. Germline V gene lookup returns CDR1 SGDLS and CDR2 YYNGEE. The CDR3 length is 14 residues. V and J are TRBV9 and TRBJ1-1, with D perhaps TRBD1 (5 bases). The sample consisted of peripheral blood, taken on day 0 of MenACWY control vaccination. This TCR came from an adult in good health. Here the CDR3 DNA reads TGTGCCAGCAGCCCTACCTCAGGGTTCACTGAAGCTTTCTTT. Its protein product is CASSPTSGFTEAFF.